This passage covers 32 T cell receptor beta chains from one sample sequenced in a study of blood T cell repertoires in COVID-19. Only in-frame clones appear in the TCRdb table, and some are missing; sequencing was by immunoSEQ multiplex PCR. This repertoire shows 380,000 or so clones, 88% found once; its top ten account for 2% to 2.5%. Source material: PBMCs or T cells enriched from blood (not recorded which). Receptor source: a woman aged 40-49 years with acute COVID-19.

The CDR3 nucleotides are TGTGCCAGCAGTGAATATAGGACAGGGGCTGGCTACACCTTC. It codes for CASSEYRTGAGYTF. The gene calls are TRBV25-1 and TRBJ1-2; 9 nucleotides match TRBD1. V shed 0 bases and J 7 bases; nucleotides not matched to a gene: 3. This CDR3 comprises 14 residues. Per the germline V gene, CDR1 is MGHDK and CDR2 is SYGVNS.

The V and J genes are TRBV6-4 and TRBJ1-2; no definite D call. Germline V gene data show CDR1 as MRHNA and CDR2 as SNTAGT. V gave up 0 bases and J gave up 3 bases, with 14 bases separating them. The CDR3 is 16 residues long. DNA for the CDR3: TGTGCCAGCAGTGACTCGTACAACCGATATTACTATGGCTACACCTTC. This translates into CASSDSYNRYYYGYTF.

The chain has TRBV7-9 and TRBJ2-5, with TRBD1 as a possible D gene (6 bases). The V end was cut by 6 bases, the J end by 5 bases, with 16 bases between. The CDR3 is made up of 14 amino acids. From germline, CDR1 is SEHNR and CDR2 FQNEAQ (reference sequence). CDR3 protein: CASRDEYRVETQYF. The CDR3, as DNA: TGTGCCAGCAGGGACGAATACAGGGTGGAGACCCAGTACTTC.

J is TRBJ2-3 and V is TRBV18, with 14 bases fitting TRBD2. Germline CDR1 is KGHSH and CDR2 is LQKENI. V lost 3 bases and J lost 5; bases outside the gene matches: 4. This CDR3 is 16 amino acids long. This CDR3 is CASSPTSGGAGDTQYF. The CDR3, as DNA: TGTGCCAGCTCACCGACTAGCGGGGGGGCTGGAGATACGCAGTATTTT.

The chain employs TRBV4-1 and TRBJ1-1, with 9 bases aligning to TRBD1. Per germline, CDR1 MGHRA and CDR2 YSYEKL. The CDR3 extends over 15 amino acids. V shed 4 bases, J shed 4 bases, and the junction held 7 bases outside the gene matches. The CDR3 coding sequence is TGCGCCAGCAGCCCGGGGGACAGGGACGGCACTGAAGCTTTCTTT. Its translation: CASSPGDRDGTEAFF.

This clone was seen only once. The chain recombines TRBV11-3 with TRBJ1-1; possibly TRBD1 for D (5 bases). CDR3 size: 13 residues. Germline CDR1 is SGHNT and CDR2 is YENEEA. The V and J ends lost 2 bases and 10 bases respectively, with 14 bases between them. The CDR3 loop is CASSLNSAGGAFF. The CDR3 DNA follows: TGTGCCAGCAGCTTAAATTCGGCCGGGGGAGCTTTCTTT.

Note on this clone: This specimen includes other DNA sequences encoding the same CDR3. This chain joins TRBV24-1 and TRBJ1-5; D not certain. The V and J ends lost 3 bases and 4 bases respectively, with 3 bases between them. Germline V gene lookup returns CDR1 KGHDR and CDR2 SFDVKD. The CDR3 is 12 amino acids. In DNA, the CDR3 is TGTGCCACCAGTGATCTGAATCAGCCCCAGCATTTT. Translation gives CATSDLNQPQHF.

This clone was recorded only once. The chain links TRBV6-5 to TRBJ2-7; possible D gene TRBD1, 6 bases. The length of the CDR3 is 13 residues. Germline V gene data show CDR1 as MNHEY and CDR2 as SVGAGI. The V gene lost 6 bases and the J gene lost 5 bases, with 14 bases spanning the gap. Here the CDR3 DNA reads TGTGCCAGCAGGTTCGCAGGGGTACACGAGCAGTACTTC. Translating it yields CASRFAGVHEQYF.

The rearrangement uses TRBV21-1 and TRBJ2-2; TRBD1 was called by the table and not checked on the DNA. TRBV21-1 is a pseudogene locus. This CDR3 has 15 residues. The CDR3 DNA reads TGTGCCAGCAGCACCCCCAGGGGAAACACCGGGGAGCTGTTTTTT. Its protein is CASSTPRGNTGELFF.

This clone was found once. The chain employs TRBV10-3 and TRBJ2-2; D may be TRBD1 (6 bases). The CDR3 consists of 15 residues. V was trimmed by 3 bases and J by 6 bases, leaving 14 bases between them. The germline V gene encodes CDR1 ENHRY and CDR2 SYGVKD. As DNA, the CDR3 is TGTGCCATCAGTGACCGGGACACGGACTCCGGGGAGCTGTTTTTT. It encodes CAISDRDTDSGELFF.

The rearrangement links TRBV25-1 to TRBJ2-2, with D possibly matching TRBD1 (5 bases). The CDR3 spans 14 residues. V gave up 7 bases and J gave up 7 bases, with 16 bases separating them. The germline V gene has CDR1 MGHDK and CDR2 SYGVNS. CDR3 protein: CASTRAGSSGELFF. The CDR3 DNA sequence: TGTGCCAGCACCAGGGCAGGGTCGAGCGGGGAGCTGTTTTTT.

This clone was found a few times. The chain is built from TRBV7-9 and TRBJ2-5; 10 nucleotides align to TRBD1. Germline-derived CDR1 and CDR2 are SEHNR and FQNEAQ (reference sequence). V shed 4 bases and J 0 bases; nucleotides not matched to a gene: 2. The CDR3 spans 15 residues. CDR3 loop: CASSWGQGHQETQYF. The CDR3 nucleotides are TGTGCCAGCAGCTGGGGACAGGGGCACCAAGAGACCCAGTACTTC.

The chain couples TRBV14 to TRBJ2-7, with 11 positions matching TRBD1. This CDR3 contains 16 residues. Germline-derived CDR1 and CDR2 are SGHDN and FVKESK. V trimming: 6 bases; J trimming: 2 bases; junction bases outside the gene matches: 9. The CDR3 DNA is TGTGCCAGCAGAGGACAGGGGGCAAGTAATCCCTACGAGCAGTACTTC. Amino acids: CASRGQGASNPYEQYF.

A single count supports this clone. The V call is TRBV20-1, the J call TRBJ2-3; D possibly corresponds to TRBD2 (6 bases). The CDR3 contains 14 residues. With 3 bases removed from V and 0 bases from J, the gap between germline ends came to 10 bases. The germline V gene encodes CDR1 DFQATT and CDR2 SNEGSKA (reference sequence). CDR3 region: CSASGGASTDTQYF. The CDR3 DNA sequence: TGCAGTGCTAGTGGCGGGGCTAGCACAGATACGCAGTATTTT.

V usage is TRBV7-2 and J usage is TRBJ2-5; 9 bases are shared with TRBD2. Germline V gives CDR1 SGHTA, CDR2 FQGNSA. There are 15 residues in the CDR3. V lost 5 bases to trimming and J lost 4 bases; unmatched junction nucleotides: 8. The CDR3 DNA sequence: TGTGCCAGCAGCCTGGCCGGGACTAGCTCAGAGACCCAGTACTTC. Translating gives CASSLAGTSSETQYF.

This clone was detected only a few times. CDR3 DNA sequence: TGTGCCATCAGGGAAGGGACAGCTAACTATGGCTACACCTTC. Protein: CAIREGTANYGYTF. This chain uses TRBV10-3 with TRBJ1-2; TRBD1 matches at 7 bases. Germline CDR1 ENHRY, CDR2 SYGVKD. The CDR3 is 14 amino acids. Trimming cost V 6 bases and J 0 bases; bases outside gene matches: 4.

The chain couples TRBV2 to TRBJ2-5; TRBD2 might be the D (5 bases). The CDR3 consists of 15 residues. The germline V gene has CDR1 SNHLY and CDR2 FYNNEI. V dropped 2 bases and J dropped 4 bases, with 14 bases sitting between them. CDR3 amino acids: CASSERRRGGETQYF. In nucleotides, the CDR3 is TGTGCCAGCAGTGAACGCCGCCGTGGAGGAGAGACCCAGTACTTC. The whole variable domain, filled in from reference TRBV2 and TRBJ2-5, reads EPEVTQTPSHQVTQMGQEVILRCVPISNHLYFYWYRQILGQKVEFLVSFYNNEISEKSEIFDDQFSVERPDGSNFTLKIRSTKLEDSAMYFCASSERRRGGETQYFGPGTRLLVL.

The genes are TRBV10-3 and TRBJ1-3; 8 nucleotides align to TRBD1. Germline V gives CDR1 ENHRY, CDR2 SYGVKD. V shed 6 bases, J shed 4 bases, and the junction held 5 bases outside the gene matches. The CDR3 is 14 residues long. CDR3 DNA: TGTGCCATCAGATCGACAGGGGCCGGAAACACCATATATTTT. It specifies CAIRSTGAGNTIYF.

This chain uses TRBV5-1 with TRBJ1-2, with 7 bases aligning to TRBD1. Germline V gives CDR1 SGHRS, CDR2 YFSETQ. The ends lost 0 bases at V and 7 bases at J; junction bases unmatched: 3. The CDR3 runs to 13 residues. The CDR3 loop reads CASSLEEGAGYTF. Here the CDR3 DNA reads TGCGCCAGCAGCTTGGAAGAGGGGGCTGGCTACACCTTC.

The rearrangement joins TRBV11-2 to TRBJ2-1; 12 nucleotides align to TRBD2. CDR1 is SGHAT and CDR2 is FQNNGV in the germline V gene. The V segment lost 7 bases and the J segment 9 bases; nucleotides outside the gene matches: 13. The CDR3 sequence is 16 residues long. Here the CDR3 reads CASTLLRTSGVREQFF. CDR3 DNA sequence: TGTGCCAGCACTTTGCTACGGACTAGCGGGGTACGTGAGCAGTTCTTC. The whole variable domain, filled in from reference TRBV11-2 and TRBJ2-1, reads EAGVAQSPRYKIIEKRQSVAFWCNPISGHATLYWYQQILGQGPKLLIQFQNNGVVDDSQLPKDRFSAERLKGVDSTLKIQPAKLEDSAVYLCASTLLRTSGVREQFFGPGTRLTVL.

V and J are TRBV27 and TRBJ1-3; no reliable D call. The CDR3 contains 13 residues. The V and J ends lost 6 bases and 1 base respectively, with 7 bases between them. Germline CDR1 reads MNHEY; CDR2 reads SMNVEV (reference sequence). CDR3 nucleotides: TGTGCCAGCAGGGGCTGGTCTGGAAACACCATATATTTT. Its translation: CASRGWSGNTIYF.

The gene calls are TRBV29-1 and TRBJ1-1; D ambiguous. Germline-derived CDR1 and CDR2 are SQVTM and ANQGSEA. Trimming removed 7 bases from V and 5 bases from J, with 17 bases in between. This CDR3 spans 13 amino acids. CDR3 nucleotide sequence: TGCAGCGCCCGACTCGGGGTCGGTACTGAAGCTTTCTTT. Translating gives CSARLGVGTEAFF.

CDR3 sequence reads: CASSPGTSSDGEQFF. As DNA, the CDR3 is TGTGCCAGCAGCCCCGGGACTAGCTCAGATGGTGAGCAGTTCTTC. The chain links TRBV11-3 to TRBJ2-1, with 9 bases identical to TRBD2. V lost 5 bases to trimming and J lost 9 bases; unmatched junction nucleotides: 11. The CDR3 has 15 amino acids. The germline V gene encodes CDR1 SGHNT and CDR2 YENEEA.

The J gene is TRBJ2-3, the V gene TRBV18; 7 nucleotides align to TRBD1. Trimming cost V 3 bases and J 0 bases; bases outside gene matches: 6. There are 16 residues in the CDR3. The V gene's germline CDR1 is KGHSH and CDR2 LQKENI. For the CDR3, the DNA is TGTGCCAGCTCACCTCAGGGGACAGCTAGCACAGATACGCAGTATTTT. This sequence encodes CASSPQGTASTDTQYF.

In its sample, this clone was seen once. This chain joins TRBV19 and TRBJ2-7, with a weak D call TRBD1 (5 bases). The germline CDR1 and CDR2 sequences are LNHDA and SQIVND (reference sequence). Trimming removed 4 bases at V and 3 bases at J, with 10 bases between. The CDR3 covers 13 residues. The CDR3 DNA sequence: TGTGCCAGTAGTAGGCCAGGACACTACGAGCAGTACTTC. This codes for CASSRPGHYEQYF.

The V call is TRBV6-5, the J call TRBJ2-3; D is undetermined. V was pared by 7 bases and J by 0 bases, with 11 bases between. CDR1 and CDR2 (germline): MNHEY, SVGAGI. The CDR3 consists of 14 residues. The CDR3 DNA sequence: TGTGCCAGCAAGATAACAAAGAGCACAGATACGCAGTATTTT. Its translation is CASKITKSTDTQYF.

The chain is built from TRBV7-9 and TRBJ1-1; D is possibly TRBD1 (6 bases). In germline, CDR1 is SEHNR, CDR2 FQNEAQ (reference sequence). The CDR3 totals 14 residues. V was clipped by 4 bases and J by 2 bases, with 11 bases between them. The CDR3 loop reads CASSSWTDNTEAFF. In DNA form, the CDR3 reads TGTGCCAGCAGCTCCTGGACAGATAACACTGAAGCTTTCTTT.

The chain combines TRBV5-4 with TRBJ2-1; 8 positions agree with TRBD1. This CDR3 spans 15 amino acids. Germline V CDR1 and CDR2: SGHNT, YYREEE (reference sequence). Trimming removed 4 bases from V and 1 base from J; junction bases left unmatched: 4. The DNA for the CDR3 is TGTGCCAGCAGCGAGGGACAGGCGTCCTACAATGAGCAGTTCTTC. As protein: CASSEGQASYNEQFF.

V gene TRBV5-4 combines with J gene TRBJ2-2; D gene ambiguous. V lost 1 base and J 1 base, leaving 8 bases between the germline ends. The CDR3 loop spans 15 amino acids. Germline lookup yields CDR1 SGHNT and CDR2 YYREEE (reference sequence). CDR3 DNA sequence: TGTGCCAGCAGCTTGTACCGCGAGAACACCGGGGAGCTGTTTTTT. It encodes CASSLYRENTGELFF.

This clone has more than one count but fewer than ten. The genes are TRBV2 and TRBJ1-6, with D unclear. The V and J ends lost 4 bases and 7 bases respectively, with 14 bases between them. The CDR3 is 15 amino acids. Germline CDR1 SNHLY, CDR2 FYNNEI. In nucleotides, the CDR3 is TGTGCCAGCAGTGTGGGCGGGCACCCCAATTCACCCCTCCACTTT. It encodes CASSVGGHPNSPLHF.

The chain employs TRBV5-8 and TRBJ2-7; D is unclear. Trimming stripped 1 base from V and 3 bases from J, with 2 bases between. Germline V CDR1 and CDR2: SGHTS, YDEGEE. The CDR3 is 11 amino acids. The CDR3 DNA reads as TGTGCCAGCAGCTTGTACTACGAGCAGTACTTC. Translating it yields CASSLYYEQYF.

CDR3 loop: CSVDAIGQANYGYTF. The CDR3 DNA follows: TGCAGCGTTGATGCTATAGGACAAGCTAACTATGGCTACACCTTC. The chain has TRBV29-1 and TRBJ1-2; D possibly corresponds to TRBD1 (5 bases). V gave up 3 bases and J gave up 0 bases, with 14 bases separating them. This CDR3 region has 15 residues. CDR1 and CDR2 (germline): SQVTM, ANQGSEA.